The clone carrying this T cell receptor beta chain showed up just a few times. PCR used 60 Vbeta primers and 13 Jbeta primers. Clones were sequenced by immunoSEQ multiplex PCR, and TCRdb holds only the in-frame ones, with some missing. Here the sample spans about 64,000 clones, roughly 80% being singletons. This record comes from a study of cytomegalovirus exposure and HLA in healthy donors. Germline CDR1 SGHTA, CDR2 FQGNSA. The CDR3 totals 16 residues. V dropped 5 bases and J dropped 4; count of bases not matched to a gene: 7. The clonotype was recovered from a male donor in good health and CMV-seropositive. The V call is TRBV7-2, the J call TRBJ1-6, with 8 bases identical to TRBD1. Source material: PBMCs. Here the CDR3 DNA reads TGTGCCAGCAGCCCAAGACAGGGGCGGTATAATTCACCCCTCCACTTT. It specifies CASSPRQGRYNSPLHF.